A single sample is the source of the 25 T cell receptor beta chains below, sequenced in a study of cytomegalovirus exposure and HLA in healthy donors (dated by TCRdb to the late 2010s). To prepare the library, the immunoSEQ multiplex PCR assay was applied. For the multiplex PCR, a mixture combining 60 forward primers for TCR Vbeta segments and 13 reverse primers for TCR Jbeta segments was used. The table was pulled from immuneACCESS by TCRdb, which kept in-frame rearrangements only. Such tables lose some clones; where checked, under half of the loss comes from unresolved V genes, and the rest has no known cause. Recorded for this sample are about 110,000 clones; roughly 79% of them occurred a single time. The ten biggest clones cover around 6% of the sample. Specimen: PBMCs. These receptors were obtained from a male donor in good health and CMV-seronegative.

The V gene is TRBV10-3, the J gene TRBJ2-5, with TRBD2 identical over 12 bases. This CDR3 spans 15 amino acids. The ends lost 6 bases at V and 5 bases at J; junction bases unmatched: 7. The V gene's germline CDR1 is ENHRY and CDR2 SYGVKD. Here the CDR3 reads CAISPSGRAGETQYF. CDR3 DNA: TGTGCCATCAGCCCTAGCGGGAGGGCCGGGGAGACCCAGTACTTC.

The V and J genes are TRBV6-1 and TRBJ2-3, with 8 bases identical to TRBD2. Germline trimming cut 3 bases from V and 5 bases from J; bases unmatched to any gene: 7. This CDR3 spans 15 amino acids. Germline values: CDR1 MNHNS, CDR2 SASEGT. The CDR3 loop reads CASSERKREKDTQYF. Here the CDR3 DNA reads TGTGCCAGCAGTGAGAGAAAGCGGGAGAAAGATACGCAGTATTTT.

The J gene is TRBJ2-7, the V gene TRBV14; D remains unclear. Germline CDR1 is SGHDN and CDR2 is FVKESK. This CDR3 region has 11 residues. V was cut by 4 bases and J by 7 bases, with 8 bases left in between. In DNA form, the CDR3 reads TGTGCCAGCAGCCGCTCGCGGGAGCAGTACTTC. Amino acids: CASSRSREQYF.

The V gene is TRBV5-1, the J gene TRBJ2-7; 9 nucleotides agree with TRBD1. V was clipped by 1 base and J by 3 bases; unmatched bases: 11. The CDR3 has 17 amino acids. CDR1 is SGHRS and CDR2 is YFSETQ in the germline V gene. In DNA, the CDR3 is TGCGCCAGCAGCTTGAAGACCGGACAGGGGACATTCTACGAGCAGTACTTC. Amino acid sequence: CASSLKTGQGTFYEQYF. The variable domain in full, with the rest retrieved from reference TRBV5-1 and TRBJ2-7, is KAGVTQTPRYLIKTRGQQVTLSCSPISGHRSVSWYQQTPGQGLQFLFEYFSETQRNKGNFPGRFSGRQFSNSRSEMNVSTLELGDSALYLCASSLKTGQGTFYEQYFGPGTRLTVT.

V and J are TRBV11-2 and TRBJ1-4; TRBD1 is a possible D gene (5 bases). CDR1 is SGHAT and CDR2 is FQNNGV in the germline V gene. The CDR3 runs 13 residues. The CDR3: CASAGQINEKLFF. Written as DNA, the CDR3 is TGTGCGAGCGCGGGGCAAATTAATGAAAAACTGTTTTTT.

The CDR3 DNA reads TGTGCCAGCAGCTTAGGCAGGGCCTACGAGCAGTACTTC. This encodes CASSLGRAYEQYF. The chain is built from TRBV7-9 and TRBJ2-7; possible D gene TRBD1, 5 bases. V gave up 1 base and J gave up 2 bases, with 6 bases separating them. The CDR3 spans 13 residues. Germline CDR1 SEHNR, CDR2 FQNEAQ (reference sequence). The full variable domain, in which reference TRBV7-9 and TRBJ2-7 provide the parts outside the CDR3, is DTGVSQNPRHKITKRGQNVTFRCDPISEHNRLYWYRQTLGQGPEFLTYFQNEAQLEKSRLLSDRFSAERPKGSFSTLEIQRTEQGDSAMYLCASSLGRAYEQYFGPGTRLTVT.

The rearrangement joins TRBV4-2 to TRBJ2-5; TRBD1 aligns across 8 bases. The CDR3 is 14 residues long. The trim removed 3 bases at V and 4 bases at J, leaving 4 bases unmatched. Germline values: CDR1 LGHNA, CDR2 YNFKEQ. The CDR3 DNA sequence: TGTGCCAGCAGCCAGTCTGACAGGGGAGAGACCCAGTACTTC. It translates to CASSQSDRGETQYF.

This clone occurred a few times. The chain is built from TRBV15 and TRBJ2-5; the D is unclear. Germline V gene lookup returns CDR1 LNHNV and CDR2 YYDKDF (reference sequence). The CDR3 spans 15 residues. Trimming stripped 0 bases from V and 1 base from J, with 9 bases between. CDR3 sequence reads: CATSRDPNSQETQYF. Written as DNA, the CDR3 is TGTGCCACCAGCAGAGATCCGAACAGCCAAGAGACCCAGTACTTC. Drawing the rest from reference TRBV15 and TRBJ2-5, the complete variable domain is DAMVIQNPRYQVTQFGKPVTLSCSQTLNHNVMYWYQQKSSQAPKLLFHYYDKDFNNEADTPDNFQSRRPNTSFCFLDIRSPGLGDTAMYLCATSRDPNSQETQYFGPGTRLLVL.

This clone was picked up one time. The CDR3 DNA reads as TGTGCCAGCAGTTGGACAGCAAACTATGGCTACACCTTC. This sequence encodes CASSWTANYGYTF. The gene calls are TRBV27 and TRBJ1-2; a possible D gene is TRBD1 (6 bases). This CDR3 region has 13 residues. Germline V gives CDR1 MNHEY, CDR2 SMNVEV (reference sequence). The V gene lost 4 bases and the J gene lost 2 bases, with 8 bases spanning the gap.

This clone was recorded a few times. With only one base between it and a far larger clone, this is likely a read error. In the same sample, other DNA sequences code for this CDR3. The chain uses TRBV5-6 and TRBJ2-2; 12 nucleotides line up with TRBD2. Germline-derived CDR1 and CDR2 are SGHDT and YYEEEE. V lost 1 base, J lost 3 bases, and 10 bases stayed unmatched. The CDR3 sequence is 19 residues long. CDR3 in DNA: TGTGCCAGCAGCTTGCCGCGCACTAGCGGGAGGAACTACACCGGGGAGCTGTTTTTT. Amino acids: CASSLPRTSGRNYTGELFF.

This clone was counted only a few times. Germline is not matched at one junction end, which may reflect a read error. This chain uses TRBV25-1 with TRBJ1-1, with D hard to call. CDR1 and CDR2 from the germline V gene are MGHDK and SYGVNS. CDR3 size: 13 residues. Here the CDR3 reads CASSQYMNTEAFF. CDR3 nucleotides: TGTGCCAGCAGTCAATACATGAACACTGAAGCTTTCTTT.

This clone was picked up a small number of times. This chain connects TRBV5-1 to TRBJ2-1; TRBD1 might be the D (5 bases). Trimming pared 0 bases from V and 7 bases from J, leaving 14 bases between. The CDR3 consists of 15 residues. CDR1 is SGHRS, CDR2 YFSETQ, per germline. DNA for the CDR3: TGCGCCAGCAGCTTGGAGGGCGGAAGGGGAAATGAGCAGTTCTTC. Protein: CASSLEGGRGNEQFF.

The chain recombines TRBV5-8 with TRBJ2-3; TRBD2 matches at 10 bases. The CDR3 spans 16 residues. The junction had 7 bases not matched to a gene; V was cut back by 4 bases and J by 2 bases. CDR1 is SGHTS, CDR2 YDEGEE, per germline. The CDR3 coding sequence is TGTGCCAGCAGCGGGGGACTAGCGTGGGACACAGATACGCAGTATTTT. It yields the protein CASSGGLAWDTDTQYF.

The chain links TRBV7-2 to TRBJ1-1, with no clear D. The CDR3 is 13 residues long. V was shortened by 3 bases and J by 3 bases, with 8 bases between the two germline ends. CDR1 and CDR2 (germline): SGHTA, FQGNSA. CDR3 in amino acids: CASSFQVDTEAFF. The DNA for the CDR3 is TGTGCCAGCAGCTTCCAGGTGGACACTGAAGCTTTCTTT.

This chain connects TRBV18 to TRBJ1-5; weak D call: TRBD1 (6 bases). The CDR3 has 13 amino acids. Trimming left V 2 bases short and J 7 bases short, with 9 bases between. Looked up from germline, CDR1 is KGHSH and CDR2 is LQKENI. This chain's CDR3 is CASSPGGGQPQHF. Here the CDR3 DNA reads TGTGCCAGCTCACCAGGGGGGGGCCAGCCCCAGCATTTT.

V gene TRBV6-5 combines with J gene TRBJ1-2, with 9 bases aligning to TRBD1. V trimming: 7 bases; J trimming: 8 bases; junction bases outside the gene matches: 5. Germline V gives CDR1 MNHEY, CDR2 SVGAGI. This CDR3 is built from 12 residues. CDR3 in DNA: TGTGCCAGCATTGGGACAGGGTGGGGCTACACCTTC. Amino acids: CASIGTGWGYTF.

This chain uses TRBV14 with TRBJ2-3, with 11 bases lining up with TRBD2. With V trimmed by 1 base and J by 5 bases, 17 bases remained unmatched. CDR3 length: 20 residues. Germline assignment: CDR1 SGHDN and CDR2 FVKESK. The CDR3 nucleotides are TGTGCCAGCAGCCAAGGTCCCTTAGCGGGAGGGCCCGTAGATAGAGATACGCAGTATTTT. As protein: CASSQGPLAGGPVDRDTQYF.

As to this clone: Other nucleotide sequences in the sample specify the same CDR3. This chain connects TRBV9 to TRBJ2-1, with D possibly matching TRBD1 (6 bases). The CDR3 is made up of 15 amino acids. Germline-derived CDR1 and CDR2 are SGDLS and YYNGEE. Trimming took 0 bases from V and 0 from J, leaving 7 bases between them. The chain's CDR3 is CASSVEGDSYNEQFF. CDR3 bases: TGTGCCAGCAGCGTAGAGGGGGACTCCTACAATGAGCAGTTCTTC.

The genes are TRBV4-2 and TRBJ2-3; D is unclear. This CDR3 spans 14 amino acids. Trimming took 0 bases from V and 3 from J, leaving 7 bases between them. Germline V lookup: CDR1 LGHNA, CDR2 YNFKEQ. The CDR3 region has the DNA TGTGCCAGCAGCCAAGACATCGGGACAGATACGCAGTATTTT. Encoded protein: CASSQDIGTDTQYF.

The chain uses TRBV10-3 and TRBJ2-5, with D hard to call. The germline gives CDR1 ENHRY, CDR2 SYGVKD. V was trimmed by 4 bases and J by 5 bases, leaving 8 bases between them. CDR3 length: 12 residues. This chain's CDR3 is CAISAYSETQYF. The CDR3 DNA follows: TGTGCCATCAGTGCCTATAGCGAGACCCAGTACTTC.

DNA for the CDR3: TGTGCCAGCAGCTTAACCGGGACTAGCGGGACACTAAATGAGCAGTTCTTC. This gives the protein CASSLTGTSGTLNEQFF. The V gene is TRBV7-3, the J gene TRBJ2-1; 13 nucleotides agree with TRBD2. This CDR3 has 17 amino acids. Germline CDR1 reads SGHTA; CDR2 reads FQGTGA. The V and J ends lost 0 bases and 7 bases, in that order; junction bases with no gene match: 6.

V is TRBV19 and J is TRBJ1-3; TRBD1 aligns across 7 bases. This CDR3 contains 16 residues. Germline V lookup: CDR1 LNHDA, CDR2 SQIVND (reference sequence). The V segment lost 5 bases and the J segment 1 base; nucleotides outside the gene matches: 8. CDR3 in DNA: TGTGCCAGTAGTCGGCGGGACAGCGGATCTGGAAACACCATATATTTT. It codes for CASSRRDSGSGNTIYF.

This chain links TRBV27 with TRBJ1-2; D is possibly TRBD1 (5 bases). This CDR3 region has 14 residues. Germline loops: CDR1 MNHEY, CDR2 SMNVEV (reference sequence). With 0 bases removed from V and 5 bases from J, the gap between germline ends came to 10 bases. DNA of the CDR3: TGTGCCAGCAGTTTATCGGGGGGAGAATATGGCTACACCTTC. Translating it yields CASSLSGGEYGYTF.

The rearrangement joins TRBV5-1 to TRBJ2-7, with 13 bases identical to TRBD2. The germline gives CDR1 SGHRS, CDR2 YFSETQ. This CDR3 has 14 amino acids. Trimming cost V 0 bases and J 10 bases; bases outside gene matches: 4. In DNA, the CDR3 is TGCGCCAGCAGCTTGGAACTAGCGGGAGGGCCACAGTACTTC. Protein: CASSLELAGGPQYF.

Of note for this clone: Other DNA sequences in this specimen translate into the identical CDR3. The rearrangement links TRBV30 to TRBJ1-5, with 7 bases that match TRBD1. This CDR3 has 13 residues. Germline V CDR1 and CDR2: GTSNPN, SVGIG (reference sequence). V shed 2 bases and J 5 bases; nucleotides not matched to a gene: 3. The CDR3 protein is CAWSRQGDQPQHF. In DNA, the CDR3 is TGTGCCTGGAGTCGACAGGGTGATCAGCCCCAGCATTTT.